Here is one T cell receptor (beta chain) with its context. Sequencing was performed with immunoSEQ multiplex PCR; in TCRdb, only in-frame clones are kept and a portion is missing. This sample has approximately 130,000 clones, with around three quarters found just once. These data originate in a study of blood T cell repertoires in COVID-19. The overall study: COVID-19 samples collected from the United States, Italy and Spain covered acute and convalescent phases.

The CDR3 loop spans 12 amino acids. V was clipped by 6 bases and J by 11 bases, with 15 bases between them. Source material: peripheral blood. This receptor was obtained from a human donor in a cohort sampled during active COVID-19. This chain joins TRBV12-3 or TRBV12-4 and TRBJ2-3; D remains unclear. Here the CDR3 DNA reads TGTGCCAGCAGCCGAGTCGGGTTGGAGCAGTATTTT. Its translation: CASSRVGLEQYF.